This T cell receptor (beta chain) was identified in a study of T cells in Graves' hyperthyroidism and ophthalmopathy (dated by TCRdb to 2018 to 2020). Study-level background: Peripheral blood was collected at initial diagnosis, before any treatment. To identify distinguishing TCR V-J signatures, a discovery cohort of roughly 100 patients was used, comprising 40 to 45 with Graves' ophthalmopathy and some 57 with stable Graves' hyperthyroidism. Prospective prediction of ophthalmopathy was tested in an independent validation cohort consisting of under 20 hyperthyroidism patients and some 16 patients who later progressed to ophthalmopathy. The roughly 91 discovery patients were randomly divided into training and test sets at a 7:3 ratio. The study also compared thyroid tissue and blood T-cell repertoires from 5 to 7 Graves' hyperthyroidism patients. After blood sampling, hyperthyroidism patients were treated with methimazole at a starting dose of 30 mg daily, and ophthalmopathy patients were treated with high-dose intravenous methylprednisolone. TCR Vbeta CDR3 sequencing of approximately 140 peripheral blood samples (approximately 44 ophthalmopathy, 75 to 80 hyperthyroidism and roughly 17 progressor patients) is reported in the paper. The investigation overall reported the following: Most expanded thyroid clonotypes (frequency above 0.001) were also detected in blood, suggesting blood repertoires may reflect thyroid immune responses. No statistical method was used to fix the sample size in advance, and group allocation was not hidden from the investigators. In validation, the model predicted progression to ophthalmopathy a median of about 6.8 months before onset, with about 70% sensitivity and around 76% specificity. In cross-validation, a model built on a 13 V-J signature told ophthalmopathy apart from stable hyperthyroidism with 87.88% sensitivity and approximately 81% specificity, and in testing the same model reached 80%/75%.

The TCR beta CDR3 regions were amplified from RNA transcripts. The TCR CDR3 was subjected to a first round of RT-PCR using the HTBI primer set and the Qiagen OneStep RT-PCR kit. Libraries were constructed in a second round of multiplex PCR, after which size selection and purification were carried out. Libraries were sequenced paired-end with 100 bp reads on an Illumina HiSeq2000. In the source study's methods: SOAPnuke was used to process the raw data, with reads discarded if the reads contained adapters or uncalled bases, had a mean Phred below 15, or lacked an exact constant-primer or identifier match. High-quality paired reads were merged using COPE v1.2.5, and each unique nucleotide sequence was defined as a clonotype. MiTCR v1.1 was used to align the clonotypes against IMGT TRBV, TRBD and TRBJ reference segments. The analysis included only V-J combinations with a frequency above 0.0001, which together covered approximately 99% of the repertoires. The TCS score was defined as F50 (clonal expansion) divided by E x V (chaos), with BLOSUM62-based TCRdist calculated between CDR3 peptides within each V-J. Welch's t-statistics and random forest reduced 514 V-J features to some 14, which were used in a naive Bayes classifier (R e1071). The raw public data were reprocessed by TCRdb itself: fastp quality trimming at Q25, MiXCR clonotype calling, in-frame beta chains only. Rows are unified per CDR3 protein, each entry keeping the most common DNA and genes. TCRdb's processing, not the authors', yielded these V and J calls. For this sample the table gives about 210,000 distinct CDR3 sequences, of which 17% were detected only once. The top ten clonotypes cover roughly 50% of the sample.

Stable Graves' hyperthyroidism was defined as no progression to ophthalmopathy during 18 months of follow-up. Hyperthyroidism patients were newly diagnosed, with disease duration under 2 months, and aged 18 to 65 years. The study excluded patients with uncontrolled infections, other autoimmune diseases, pregnancy or lactation. Diagnoses were based on clinical symptoms, serum thyroxine and TRAb, thyroid ultrasound and orbital computed tomography. Ficoll-Paque density gradient centrifugation was used to isolate PBMCs from 9.5 to 10 ml of fresh peripheral blood. Total RNA was extracted with Trizol reagent, and quality was checked on an Agilent 2100 Bioanalyzer. Relative to germline, V is 1 base shorter and J is 5 bases shorter, with 12 bases between their ends. In the germline V gene (reference sequence), CDR1 corresponds to SEHNR and CDR2 to FQNEAQ. The CDR3 starts with the cysteine, ends with the phenylalanine, and has 15 residues. The only DNA kept is the CDR3, 45 bases in frame from the first base.

This clonotype has a count of ten or more. Its antigen specificity is not known. No much larger clonotype is one base removed from it; base qualities were not supplied. The sequenced sample was blood. The chain employs TRBV7-9 and TRBJ2-1; perhaps TRBD2 is the D gene, with 6 bases matching. The clonotype originates from a man aged 50 or older with Graves' hyperthyroidism. In nucleotides, the sequence is TGTGCCAGCAGCTTAGTCCGACTAGTGGACAATGAGCAGTTCTTC. This gives the protein CASSLVRLVDNEQFF.